The 14 T cell receptor beta chains in this list originate from one sample, sequenced in a study of blood T cell repertoires in COVID-19. Profiled with immunoSEQ multiplex PCR; TCRdb holds only in-frame clones, not every one. The sample yields about 160,000 clones, around 82% seen once. Sample: PBMCs or T cells enriched from blood (not recorded which). All receptors come from a man between 60 and 75 years old who had recovered from COVID-19.

This clone occurred many times. The V and J genes are TRBV7-9 and TRBJ1-4, with D perhaps TRBD1 (6 bases). The CDR3 contains 16 residues. The V end was cut by 4 bases, the J end by 3 bases, with 15 bases between. Germline V CDR1 and CDR2: SEHNR, FQNEAQ (reference sequence). The CDR3 nucleotides are TGTGCCAGCAGCTCCTACCTGACAGGCCCTAATGAAAAACTGTTTTTT. This translates into CASSSYLTGPNEKLFF.

In DNA, the CDR3 is TGTGCCAGCAGTTTACCCCAGGTGCAGGGCATTTCCTACGAGCAGTACTTC. It translates to CASSLPQVQGISYEQYF. The chain joins TRBV28 to TRBJ2-7; D perhaps matches TRBD1 (5 bases). V lost 2 bases, J lost 1 base, and 18 bases lay in between. This CDR3 contains 17 residues. The V gene's germline CDR1 is MDHEN and CDR2 SYDVKM.

V gene TRBV19 combines with J gene TRBJ1-5; D is perhaps TRBD1 (6 bases). V lost 5 bases, J lost 4 bases, and 6 bases lay in between. CDR1 LNHDA and CDR2 SQIVND come from the germline V gene (reference sequence). This CDR3 is built from 12 residues. The CDR3 DNA reads TGTGCCAGTAGTGACAGGAATCAGCCCCAGCATTTT. It codes for CASSDRNQPQHF.

The chain combines TRBV7-8 with TRBJ2-1, with 8 bases that match TRBD2. Unmatched junction bases numbered 10, after V lost 0 bases and J lost 6 bases. Germline V gene sequence: CDR1 SGHVS, CDR2 FQNEAQ. The CDR3 loop spans 17 amino acids. CDR3 nucleotides: TGTGCCAGCAGCTTAGCCGGTGGAGCGGGGGCCCTCAATGAGCAGTTCTTC. Protein product: CASSLAGGAGALNEQFF.

The rearrangement uses TRBV7-2 and TRBJ2-5; D perhaps matches TRBD2 (5 bases). CDR3 length equals 15 residues. Trimming took 5 bases from V and 7 from J, leaving 20 bases between them. Germline V gives CDR1 SGHTA, CDR2 FQGNSA. The CDR3 loop reads CASSQRATGMATQYF. In DNA form, the CDR3 reads TGTGCCAGCAGCCAAAGGGCTACCGGGATGGCGACCCAGTACTTC.

This sequence joins TRBV19 and TRBJ2-1; 11 bases are a match to TRBD2. With V trimmed by 6 bases and J by 3 bases, 7 bases remained unmatched. The CDR3 contains 16 residues. Germline V gene data show CDR1 as LNHDA and CDR2 as SQIVND (reference sequence). The CDR3 is CASRTTSGGDYNEQFF. The CDR3 DNA reads TGTGCCAGTAGGACTACTAGCGGGGGCGACTACAATGAGCAGTTCTTC.

V and J are TRBV19 and TRBJ2-7; a weak D match, TRBD2 (6 bases). Trimming shortened V by 1 base and J by 4 bases, and 14 bases separated the two germline ends. Germline V CDR1 and CDR2: LNHDA, SQIVND (reference sequence). The length of the CDR3 is 15 residues. This CDR3 reads CASSIVFSGLYEQYF. In DNA form, the CDR3 reads TGTGCCAGTAGTATAGTATTTAGCGGATTGTACGAGCAGTACTTC. The whole variable domain, filled in from reference TRBV19 and TRBJ2-7, reads DGGITQSPKYLFRKEGQNVTLSCEQNLNHDAMYWYRQDPGQGLRLIYYSQIVNDFQKGDIAEGYSVSREKKESFPLTVTSAQKNPTAFYLCASSIVFSGLYEQYFGPGTRLTVT.

In this sample, this clone turned up a few times. The rearrangement joins TRBV3-1 (or the pseudogene TRBV3-2) to TRBJ2-7; TRBD1 might be the D (6 bases). With 2 bases removed from V and 5 bases from J, the gap between germline ends came to 13 bases. This CDR3 has 14 amino acids. Germline values: CDR1 LGHDT, CDR2 YNNKEL (reference sequence). CDR3 sequence reads: CASSQPDRFDEQYF. CDR3 sequence (DNA): TGTGCCAGCAGCCAACCCGACAGGTTCGACGAGCAGTACTTC.

A few counts support this clone. The chain recombines TRBV7-6 with TRBJ2-1, with 10 bases lining up with TRBD2. V was clipped by 6 bases and J by 6 bases; unmatched bases: 11. Germline V gives CDR1 SGHVS, CDR2 FNYEAQ. This CDR3 region has 16 residues. This chain's CDR3 is CASSQGTSGTLNEQFF. In nucleotides, the CDR3 is TGTGCCAGCAGTCAAGGAACTAGCGGGACACTCAATGAGCAGTTCTTC.

The V gene is TRBV19, the J gene TRBJ2-2; D uncertain. CDR3 length: 14 amino acids. Deletions cut 4 bases from V and 0 bases from J, with 6 bases between. Per the germline V gene, CDR1 is LNHDA and CDR2 is SQIVND (reference sequence). The CDR3 spells CASSSGANTGELFF. CDR3 DNA sequence: TGTGCCAGTAGTAGCGGAGCGAACACCGGGGAGCTGTTTTTT.

The chain has TRBV10-3 and TRBJ1-6, with D uncertain. In germline, CDR1 is ENHRY, CDR2 SYGVKD. The CDR3 extends over 15 amino acids. V lost 3 bases and J lost 4, with 10 bases in between. CDR3 sequence reads: CAISDRESYNSPLHF. CDR3 bases: TGTGCCATCAGTGACCGGGAATCGTATAATTCACCCCTCCACTTT.

In nucleotides, the CDR3 is TGTGCCAGCTCACCTCAGGGGGATCGGGGTGAAAAACTGTTTTTT. This sequence encodes CASSPQGDRGEKLFF. This chain connects TRBV18 to TRBJ1-4, with 7 bases matching TRBD1. V shed 3 bases and J 7 bases; nucleotides not matched to a gene: 8. Germline V gene sequence: CDR1 KGHSH, CDR2 LQKENI. The CDR3 covers 15 residues.

CDR3 coding DNA: TGTGCCACCCTTGACAGGGGTAACTATGGCTACACCTTC. Amino acids: CATLDRGNYGYTF. V usage is TRBV28 and J usage is TRBJ1-2; 8 bases match TRBD1. V was pared by 10 bases and J by 1 base, with 5 bases of the junction left unmatched. From germline, CDR1 is MDHEN and CDR2 SYDVKM. The CDR3 contains 13 residues.

The table lists this clone with a few counts. The chain uses TRBV2 and TRBJ2-2; 12 bases match TRBD2. Germline V gene lookup returns CDR1 SNHLY and CDR2 FYNNEI. This CDR3 is built from 14 residues. Germline trimming cut 4 bases from V and 6 bases from J; bases unmatched to any gene: 0. The CDR3 protein is CASSGLAGAGELFF. In nucleotides, the CDR3 is TGTGCCAGCAGTGGACTAGCGGGGGCCGGGGAGCTGTTTTTT.